The TCR beta chain under discussion was sequenced for a study of shared clonotypes between healthy human individuals. On this clone: No antigen is known for it. Germline and junction disagree at one end, which may indicate a read error.

Libraries were prepared by immunoSEQ multiplex PCR; TCRdb keeps only in-frame clonotypes and omits some of them. The sample records 75,000 to 100,000 clones, roughly half being singletons. CDR1 is MNHEY, CDR2 SVGAGI, per germline. The CDR3 contains 14 residues. The donors were adults (healthy and HIV-negative) with no recent acute infections or vaccinations. Among the donors, all were Caucasian adults who lived in Nashville, Tennessee. Regarding the study as a whole: Donor clonotype sharing was expected to depend on sequencing depth. In having few donors, the study represented limited genetic and exposure-history diversity.

This receptor was taken from a woman aged 35 to 49 in good health. Some clones in this sample may be carry-over from other donors' samples. Sequencing used PBMCs. The rearrangement links TRBV6-5 to TRBJ2-3; no reliable D call. The CDR3 sequence is CAISDGVGADTQYF. DNA for the CDR3: TGTGCCATCAGTGACGGAGTCGGCGCAGATACGCAGTATTTT.